This record concerns one T cell receptor (beta chain) sequence. There are a few counts of this clonotype. Its recognized antigen is unknown. One base away there is no much larger clone; base qualities are not given. The data stem from a study of human T cells and chemical hapten exposure (dated by TCRdb to the early 2020s). Study-level background: For sensitization, 2% DPC in acetone was applied to a 2 cm by 2 cm area of upper inner arm skin. Weekly therapeutic DPC doses were additionally applied to the scalp of patients throughout the approximately 25-week study period. Patch testing on the upper back used Finn chambers containing 0.01% DPC, with scoring done after 6 days according to International Contact Dermatitis Research Group standards. Alopecia areata with under or over 50% scalp involvement, alopecia totalis and alopecia universalis were represented in the patient cohort, which was mostly female. Libraries were pooled for sequencing, and per-sample TCR yields varied mainly because of small differences in library volumes within the pool. The study tracked peripheral blood TCR repertoire changes in vivo during primary and secondary sensitization to the hapten diphenylcyclopropenone (DPC) in alopecia patients. Blood samples were taken from patients before sensitization (week 0) and at 2, 6 and about 24 weeks after DPC sensitization. Blood for TCR sequencing was provided by twenty-nine alopecia patients at one to four time points (pre-sensitization, 2, 6 and 24 weeks). Overall results and qualifications from the work: DPC sensitization did not change the number of TCRs with a frequency above 1 in 1000, and there was no evidence of changes in global repertoire structure. Significantly more large CDR3 similarity clusters were formed by expanded TCRs than by pre-sensitization or healthy control sets, consistent with antigen-driven responses. All patients had alopecia, a presumed autoimmune disease, so their immune response might differ from that of healthy individuals. A positive correlation was found between the number of PT1 expanded TCRs and patch test score, with significance reached at thresholds 8, 16 and 32 but not 4. Repeated subsampling changed both the strength of the expansion versus patch-test correlation and the threshold at which that correlation became significant.

The meaning of the sample's time point label: pre-sensitization, week 0. The treatment or condition label of this sample denotes: therapeutic diphenylcyclopropenone sensitization with weekly scalp DPC. At each patch-test visit, blood was drawn before the patch test was applied. To be eligible, patients had to be aged 18 to 70, diagnosed with alopecia and judged suitable for DPC therapy, while pregnant patients were excluded. Total RNA was isolated from unfractionated whole blood collected in Tempus Blood RNA tubes. The library was generated by RACE. This sample was sequenced with a NextSeq 500. During library preparation, unique molecular identifiers were attached to individual cDNA molecules so that TCRs could be counted in a quantitative, reproducible way. For every blood RNA sample, sequencing covered both the TCR alpha and TCR beta chains. The paper's processing steps were these. Samples had a median of 95,638 TCRs, with a range from roughly 23,224 to 700,000. The Decombinator software suite was used to annotate the V, J and CDR3 of the TCR reads. To make PS versus PT1 abundance plots, every sample was subsampled to the same number of TCRs (28,000). Expanded TCRs were defined as absent before sensitization and observed at least eight times at the 2-week time point. Using fastp trimming at Q25 and MiXCR clonotype assembly, TCRdb reanalyzed the public sequencing data and kept in-frame beta chains. Each record represents a unique CDR3 protein, reported with the most common genes and DNA among its rows. TCRdb's processing, not the study's, gives the V and J calls here. This sample holds about 290,000 distinct CDR3 sequences; roughly 8% were observed only once. The top ten constitute 1.2% of the sample.

The V end loses 0 bases and the J end loses 1 base, and a stretch of 9 bases separates them. The germline V gene specifies LGHNA as CDR1 and YSLEER as CDR2. The CDR3 has 15 amino acids, counting the end cysteine and phenylalanine. Only CDR3 DNA remains: 45 bases, in frame from the first base. The V gene is TRBV4-3 and the J gene is TRBJ1-1, and TRBD1 may be the D gene, going by 6 matching bases. The material was whole blood, obtained in connection with sensitization to the hapten diphenylcyclopropenone (DPC). This sequence was found in a young man with alopecia areata. Some clones in this sample may be carry-over from other donors' samples. The DNA sequence is given as TGCGCCAGCAGCCAAGATGGGGGGGCGAACACTGAAGCTTTCTTT. Translation gives CASSQDGGANTEAFF.